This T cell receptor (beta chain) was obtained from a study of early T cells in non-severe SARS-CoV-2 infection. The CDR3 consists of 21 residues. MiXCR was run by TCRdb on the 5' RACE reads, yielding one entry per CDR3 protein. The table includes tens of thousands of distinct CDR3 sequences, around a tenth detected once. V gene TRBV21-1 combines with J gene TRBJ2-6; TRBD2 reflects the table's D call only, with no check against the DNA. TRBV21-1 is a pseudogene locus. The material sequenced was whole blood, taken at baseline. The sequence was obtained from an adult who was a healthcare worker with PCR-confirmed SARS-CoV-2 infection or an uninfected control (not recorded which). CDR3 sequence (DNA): TGTGCCAGCAGCAAAGCGCACCGACTAGCGGGAGGGCCTGGTGGGGCCAACGTCCTGACTTTC. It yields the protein CASSKAHRLAGGPGGANVLTF.